The entry below gives a single T cell receptor (beta chain) sequence along with its context. The sample has other DNA sequences that encode this CDR3 too. The data were taken from a study of shared clonotypes between healthy human individuals. The CDR3 totals 15 residues. CDR1 SGHRS and CDR2 YFSETQ come from the germline V gene. V lost 7 bases, J lost 7 bases, and 10 bases stayed unmatched. This table comes from immunoSEQ multiplex PCR, and its TCRdb copy is limited to in-frame clones, with some not included. The data show approximately 2.5 million clones, roughly nine tenths seen once. The chain is built from TRBV5-1 and TRBJ2-1; 11 nucleotides agree with TRBD2. Sequencing was performed on naive CD4+ T cells sorted from blood. Indicated subset: CD45RA+ positively selected. This clonotype originated in a man aged 18 to 30 in good health. The CDR3 is CASSLSSGRINEQFF. As DNA, the CDR3 is TGCGCCAGCTCCCTATCTAGCGGGAGGATTAATGAGCAGTTCTTC.